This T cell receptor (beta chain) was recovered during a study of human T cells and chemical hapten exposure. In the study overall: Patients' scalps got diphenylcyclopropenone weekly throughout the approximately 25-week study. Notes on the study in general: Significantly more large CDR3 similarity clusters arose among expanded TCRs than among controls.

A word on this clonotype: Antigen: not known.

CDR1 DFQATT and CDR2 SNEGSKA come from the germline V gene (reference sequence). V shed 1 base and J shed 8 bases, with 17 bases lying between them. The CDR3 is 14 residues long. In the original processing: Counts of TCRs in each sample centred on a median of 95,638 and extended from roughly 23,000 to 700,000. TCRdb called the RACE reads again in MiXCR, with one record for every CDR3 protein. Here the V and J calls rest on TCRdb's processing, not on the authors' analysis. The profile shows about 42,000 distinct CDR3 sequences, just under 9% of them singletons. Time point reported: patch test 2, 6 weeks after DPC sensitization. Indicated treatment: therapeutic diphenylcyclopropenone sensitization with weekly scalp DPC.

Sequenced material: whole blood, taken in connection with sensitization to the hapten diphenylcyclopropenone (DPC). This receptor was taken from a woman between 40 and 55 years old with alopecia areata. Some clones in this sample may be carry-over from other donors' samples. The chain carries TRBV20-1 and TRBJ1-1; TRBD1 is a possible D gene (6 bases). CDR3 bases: TGCAGTGCTAGAGGGATGGACAGTATTAGAGAAGCTTTCTTT. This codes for CSARGMDSIREAFF.